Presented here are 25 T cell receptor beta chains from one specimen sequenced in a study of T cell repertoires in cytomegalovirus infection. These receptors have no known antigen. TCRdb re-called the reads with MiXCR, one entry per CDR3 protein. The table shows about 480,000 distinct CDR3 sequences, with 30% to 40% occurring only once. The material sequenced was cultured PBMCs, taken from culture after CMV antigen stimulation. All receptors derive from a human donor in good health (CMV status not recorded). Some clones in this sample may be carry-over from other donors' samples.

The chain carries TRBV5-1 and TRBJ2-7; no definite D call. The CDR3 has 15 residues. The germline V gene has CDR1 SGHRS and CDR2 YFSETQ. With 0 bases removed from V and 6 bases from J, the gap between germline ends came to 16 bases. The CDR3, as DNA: TGCGCCAGCAGCTTGGGAGGACCTACCTCGGCCGAGCAGTACGTC. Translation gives CASSLGGPTSAEQYV.

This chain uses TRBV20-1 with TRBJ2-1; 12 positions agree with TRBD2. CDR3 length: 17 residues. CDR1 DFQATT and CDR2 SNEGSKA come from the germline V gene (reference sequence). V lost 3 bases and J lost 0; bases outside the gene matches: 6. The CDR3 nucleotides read TGCAGTGCTAGTGCTAGCGGGAGGGGGAGCTCCTACAATGAGCAGTTCTTC. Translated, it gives CSASASGRGSSYNEQFF.

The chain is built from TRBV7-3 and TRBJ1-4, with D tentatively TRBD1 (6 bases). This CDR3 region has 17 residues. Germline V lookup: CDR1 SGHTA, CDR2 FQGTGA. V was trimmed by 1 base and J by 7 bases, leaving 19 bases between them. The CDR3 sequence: CASSLMGRGADGEKLFF. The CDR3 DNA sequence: TGTGCCAGCAGCTTAATGGGTCGGGGGGCGGACGGTGAAAAACTGTTTTTT.

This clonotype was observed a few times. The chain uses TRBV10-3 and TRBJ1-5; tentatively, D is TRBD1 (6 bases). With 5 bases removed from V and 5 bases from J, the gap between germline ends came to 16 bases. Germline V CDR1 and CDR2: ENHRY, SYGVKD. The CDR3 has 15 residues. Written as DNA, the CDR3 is TGTGCCATCAGTCAATACCAGGGGTCGGATCAGCCCCAGCATTTT. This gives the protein CAISQYQGSDQPQHF.

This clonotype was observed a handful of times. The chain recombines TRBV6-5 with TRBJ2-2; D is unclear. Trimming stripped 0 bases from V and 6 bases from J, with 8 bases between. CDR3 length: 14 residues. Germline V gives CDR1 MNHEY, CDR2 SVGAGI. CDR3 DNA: TGTGCCAGCAGTTACTCGACCGGCCCCGGGGAGCTGTTTTTT. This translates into CASSYSTGPGELFF.

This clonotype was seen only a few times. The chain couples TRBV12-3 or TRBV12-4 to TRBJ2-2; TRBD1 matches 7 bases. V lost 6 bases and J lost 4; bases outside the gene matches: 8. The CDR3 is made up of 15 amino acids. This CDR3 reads CASSLRQGVTGELFF. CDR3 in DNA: TGTGCCAGCAGCCTTAGACAGGGAGTCACCGGGGAGCTGTTTTTT.

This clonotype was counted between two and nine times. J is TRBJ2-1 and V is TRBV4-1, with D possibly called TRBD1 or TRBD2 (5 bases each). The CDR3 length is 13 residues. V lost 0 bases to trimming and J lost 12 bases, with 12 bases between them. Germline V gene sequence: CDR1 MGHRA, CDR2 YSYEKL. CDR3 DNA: TGCGCCAGCAGCCAAGATCCGGGACCGCGGCAGTTCTTC. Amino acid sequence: CASSQDPGPRQFF.

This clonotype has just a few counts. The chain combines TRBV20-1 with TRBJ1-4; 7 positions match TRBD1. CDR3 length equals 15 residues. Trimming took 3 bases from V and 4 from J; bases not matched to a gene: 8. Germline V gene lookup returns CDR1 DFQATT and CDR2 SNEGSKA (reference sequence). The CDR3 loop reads CSASQRDSLNEKLFF. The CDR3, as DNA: TGCAGTGCTAGTCAACGGGACAGTCTTAATGAAAAACTGTTTTTT.

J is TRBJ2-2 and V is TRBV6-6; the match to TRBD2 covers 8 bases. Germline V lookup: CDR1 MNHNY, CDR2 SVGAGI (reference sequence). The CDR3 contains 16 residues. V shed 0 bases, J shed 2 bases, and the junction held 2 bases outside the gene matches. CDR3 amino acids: CASSYSSGANTGELFF. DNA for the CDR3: TGTGCCAGCAGTTACTCTAGCGGGGCTAACACCGGGGAGCTGTTTTTT.

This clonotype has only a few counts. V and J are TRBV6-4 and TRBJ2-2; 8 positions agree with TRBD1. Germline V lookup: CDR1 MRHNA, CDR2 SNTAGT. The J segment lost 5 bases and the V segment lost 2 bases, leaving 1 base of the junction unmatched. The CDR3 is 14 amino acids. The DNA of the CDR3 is TGTGCCAGCAGTGACCGGACAGGGACCGGGGAGCTGTTTTTT. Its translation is CASSDRTGTGELFF.

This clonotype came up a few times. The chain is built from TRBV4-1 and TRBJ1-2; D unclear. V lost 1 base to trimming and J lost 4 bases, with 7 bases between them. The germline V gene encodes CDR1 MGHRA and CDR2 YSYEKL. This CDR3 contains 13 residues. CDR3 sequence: CASSQVTAYGYTF. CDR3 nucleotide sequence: TGCGCCAGCAGCCAAGTTACAGCCTATGGCTACACCTTC.

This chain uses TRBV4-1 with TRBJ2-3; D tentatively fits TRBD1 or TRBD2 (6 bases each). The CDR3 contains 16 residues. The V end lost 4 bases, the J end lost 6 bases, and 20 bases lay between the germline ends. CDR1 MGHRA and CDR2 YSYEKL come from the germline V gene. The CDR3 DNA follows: TGCGCCAGCAGCCCCCTCCTGAGGGGGGAGCATGATACGCAGTATTTT. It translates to CASSPLLRGEHDTQYF.

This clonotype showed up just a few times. In nucleotides, the CDR3 is TGCGCCAGCAGCCAGGATTTCATGAGCTCCTACGAGCAGTACTTC. It codes for CASSQDFMSSYEQYF. The genes are TRBV4-3 and TRBJ2-7; no firm D call. Trimming cost V 3 bases and J 0 bases, with 12 bases left between them. Germline values: CDR1 LGHNA, CDR2 YSLEER. The CDR3 totals 15 residues.

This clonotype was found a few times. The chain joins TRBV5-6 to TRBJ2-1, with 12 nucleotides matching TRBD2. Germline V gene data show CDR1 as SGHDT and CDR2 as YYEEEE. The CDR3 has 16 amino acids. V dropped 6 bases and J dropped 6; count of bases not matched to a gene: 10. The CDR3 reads CASKLTRLAGANEQFF. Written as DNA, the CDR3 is TGTGCCAGCAAATTGACTCGACTAGCGGGAGCCAATGAGCAGTTCTTC.

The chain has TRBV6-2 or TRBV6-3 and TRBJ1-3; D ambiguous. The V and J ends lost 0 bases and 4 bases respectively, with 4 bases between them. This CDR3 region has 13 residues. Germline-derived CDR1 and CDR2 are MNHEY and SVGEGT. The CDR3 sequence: CASSYSIGNTIYF. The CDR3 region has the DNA TGTGCCAGCAGTTACTCCATCGGAAACACCATATATTTT.

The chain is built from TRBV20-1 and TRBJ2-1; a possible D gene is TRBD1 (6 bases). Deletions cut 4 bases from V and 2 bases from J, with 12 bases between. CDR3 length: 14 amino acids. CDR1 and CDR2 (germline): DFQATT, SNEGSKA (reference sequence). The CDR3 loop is CSAMNRVAYNEQFF. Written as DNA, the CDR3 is TGCAGTGCTATGAACAGGGTAGCCTACAATGAGCAGTTCTTC.

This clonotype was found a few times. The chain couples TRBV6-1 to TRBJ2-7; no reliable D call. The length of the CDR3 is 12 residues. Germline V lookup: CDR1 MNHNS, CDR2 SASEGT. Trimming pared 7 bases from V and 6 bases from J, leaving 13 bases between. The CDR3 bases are TGTGCCAGCACAGTAGGGTCCGGCGAGCAGTACTTC. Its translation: CASTVGSGEQYF.

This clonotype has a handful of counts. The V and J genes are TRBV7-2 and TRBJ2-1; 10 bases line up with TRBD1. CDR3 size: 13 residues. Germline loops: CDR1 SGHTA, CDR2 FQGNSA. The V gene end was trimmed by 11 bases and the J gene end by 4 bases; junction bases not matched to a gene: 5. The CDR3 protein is CASGTGAYNEQFF. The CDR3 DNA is TGTGCCTCAGGGACAGGGGCTTACAATGAGCAGTTCTTC.

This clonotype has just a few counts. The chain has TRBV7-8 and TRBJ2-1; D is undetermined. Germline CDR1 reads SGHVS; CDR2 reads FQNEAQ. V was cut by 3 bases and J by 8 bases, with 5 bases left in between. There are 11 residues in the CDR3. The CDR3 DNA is TGTGCCAGCAGCTTCGAGCATGAGCAGTTCTTC. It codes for CASSFEHEQFF.

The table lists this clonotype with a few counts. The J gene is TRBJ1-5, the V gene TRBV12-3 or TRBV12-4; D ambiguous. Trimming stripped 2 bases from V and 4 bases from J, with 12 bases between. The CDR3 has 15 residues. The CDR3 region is CASSLRWASNQPQHF. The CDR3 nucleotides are TGTGCCAGCAGTTTACGCTGGGCATCAAATCAGCCCCAGCATTTT.

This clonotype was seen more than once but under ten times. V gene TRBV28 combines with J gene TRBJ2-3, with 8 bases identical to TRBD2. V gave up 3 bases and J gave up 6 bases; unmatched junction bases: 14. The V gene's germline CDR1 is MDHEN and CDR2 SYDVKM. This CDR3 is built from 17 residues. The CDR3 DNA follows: TGTGCCAGCAGTTTGGGACTAGAAAGAGGAACGGCCGATACGCAGTATTTT. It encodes CASSLGLERGTADTQYF. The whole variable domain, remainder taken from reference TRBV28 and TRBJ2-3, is DVKVTQSSRYLVKRTGEKVFLECVQDMDHENMFWYRQDPGLGLRLIYFSYDVKMKEKGDIPEGYSVSREKKERFSLILESASTNQTSMYLCASSLGLERGTADTQYFGPGTRLTVL.

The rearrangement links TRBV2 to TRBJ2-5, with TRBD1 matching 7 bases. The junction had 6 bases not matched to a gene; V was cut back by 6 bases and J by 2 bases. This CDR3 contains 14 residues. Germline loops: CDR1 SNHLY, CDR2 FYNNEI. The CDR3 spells CASSDGTAQETQYF. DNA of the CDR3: TGTGCCAGCAGCGACGGGACAGCACAAGAGACCCAGTACTTC.

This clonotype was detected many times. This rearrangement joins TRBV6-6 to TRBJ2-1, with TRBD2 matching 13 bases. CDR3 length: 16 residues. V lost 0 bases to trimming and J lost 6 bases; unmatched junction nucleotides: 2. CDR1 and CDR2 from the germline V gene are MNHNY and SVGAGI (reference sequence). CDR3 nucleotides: TGTGCCAGCAGTTACTCGGGACTAGCGGGACGCAATGAGCAGTTCTTC. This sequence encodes CASSYSGLAGRNEQFF.

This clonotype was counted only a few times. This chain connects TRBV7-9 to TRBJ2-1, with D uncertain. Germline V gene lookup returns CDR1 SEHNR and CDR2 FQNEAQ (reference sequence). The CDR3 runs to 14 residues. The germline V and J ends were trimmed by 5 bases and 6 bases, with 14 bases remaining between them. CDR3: CASSMDPGANEQFF. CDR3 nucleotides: TGTGCCAGCAGCATGGACCCTGGCGCCAATGAGCAGTTCTTC.

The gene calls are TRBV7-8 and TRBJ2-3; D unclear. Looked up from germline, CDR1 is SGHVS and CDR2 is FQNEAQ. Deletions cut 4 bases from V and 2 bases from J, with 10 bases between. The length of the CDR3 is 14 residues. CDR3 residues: CASSSSTFTDTQYF. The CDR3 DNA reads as TGTGCCAGCAGCTCCTCTACTTTCACAGATACGCAGTATTTT. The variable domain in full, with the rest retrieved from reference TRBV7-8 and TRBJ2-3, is GAGVSQSPRYKVAKRGQDVALRCDPISGHVSLFWYQQALGQGPEFLTYFQNEAQLDKSGLPSDRFFAERPEGSVSTLKIQRTQQEDSAVYLCASSSSTFTDTQYFGPGTRLTVL.